Listed here are 21 T cell receptor beta chains from one sample, sequenced in a study of T cell responses to AZD1222 COVID-19 vaccine. Data came from immunoSEQ multiplex PCR; TCRdb stores just in-frame clones and leaves some out. The sample has around 200,000 clones, around nine tenths seen once. Sequencing was performed on peripheral blood, taken 28 days after the second AZD1222 dose. These receptors were collected from an adult who received the AZD1222 COVID-19 vaccine.

The rearrangement links TRBV28 to TRBJ1-2, with D maybe TRBD1 (5 bases). Germline V gives CDR1 MDHEN, CDR2 SYDVKM. The CDR3 covers 12 residues. Trimming took off 10 bases at V and 3 bases at J, with 12 bases between the two ends. The CDR3 DNA reads TGTGCCACTCTGCGGGGCTACTATGGCTACACCTTC. This codes for CATLRGYYGYTF.

The DNA of the CDR3 is TGTGCCAGCAGCCTCTCCAGGTTGGAGACCCAGTACTTC. As protein: CASSLSRLETQYF. This chain connects TRBV9 to TRBJ2-5; D is ambiguous. Trimming shortened V by 4 bases and J by 5 bases, and 12 bases separated the two germline ends. Per the germline V gene, CDR1 is SGDLS and CDR2 is YYNGEE. The CDR3 has 13 residues.

The chain uses TRBV27 and TRBJ2-7; 7 nucleotides align to TRBD1. The germline gives CDR1 MNHEY, CDR2 SMNVEV (reference sequence). The CDR3 consists of 15 residues. V dropped 3 bases and J dropped 6; count of bases not matched to a gene: 11. CDR3 DNA: TGTGCCAGCAGTTTGTCGACAGGGCCCCTTGGCGAGCAGTACTTC. This sequence encodes CASSLSTGPLGEQYF.

The chain is built from TRBV7-2 and TRBJ2-1; TRBD2 matches at 10 bases. Losses at the gene ends were 1 base for V and 0 bases for J; bases not matched to a gene: 3. From germline, CDR1 is SGHTA and CDR2 FQGNSA. CDR3 length: 17 amino acids. The CDR3 here is CASSLEASGSSYNEQFF. CDR3 bases: TGTGCCAGCAGCTTAGAGGCTAGCGGGAGCTCCTACAATGAGCAGTTCTTC.

This clone occurred once. V usage is TRBV18 and J usage is TRBJ2-5; 8 nucleotides align to TRBD1. V dropped 0 bases and J dropped 5; count of bases not matched to a gene: 11. CDR3 length equals 17 residues. Germline V gene data show CDR1 as KGHSH and CDR2 as LQKENI. In DNA, the CDR3 is TGTGCCAGCTCACCACCGAGGGGAGCCAGGGGGCCCGAGACCCAGTACTTC. As protein: CASSPPRGARGPETQYF.

The rearrangement links TRBV29-1 to TRBJ2-7; TRBD1 matches 9 bases. This CDR3 spans 13 amino acids. V lost 6 bases, J lost 4 bases, and 7 bases stayed unmatched. Germline lookup yields CDR1 SQVTM and CDR2 ANQGSEA. Here the CDR3 reads CSVRDRERYEQYF. CDR3 sequence (DNA): TGCAGCGTGCGGGACAGGGAAAGGTACGAGCAGTACTTC.

J is TRBJ1-3 and V is TRBV28, with D perhaps matching TRBD1 (5 bases). Trimming stripped 2 bases from V and 4 bases from J, with 15 bases between. The CDR3 length is 16 residues. Germline values: CDR1 MDHEN, CDR2 SYDVKM. CDR3 loop: CASSLGRTLKGNTIYF. The DNA of the CDR3 is TGTGCCAGCAGTTTAGGGAGGACACTAAAGGGAAACACCATATATTTT.

The rearrangement uses TRBV5-4 and TRBJ2-7, with D perhaps matching TRBD1 (5 bases). This CDR3 region has 13 residues. Germline V lookup: CDR1 SGHNT, CDR2 YYREEE (reference sequence). V was clipped by 1 base and J by 7 bases, with 12 bases between them. CDR3 loop: CASSLRAGWEQYF. CDR3 in DNA: TGTGCCAGCAGCTTGAGGGCAGGGTGGGAGCAGTACTTC.

V and J are TRBV28 and TRBJ1-5, with D maybe TRBD1 (5 bases). The CDR3 is made up of 14 amino acids. Germline-derived CDR1 and CDR2 are MDHEN and SYDVKM. Trimming removed 3 bases from V and 2 bases from J, with 8 bases in between. The CDR3 protein is CASSLPGGNQPQHF. CDR3 DNA sequence: TGTGCCAGCAGTTTGCCGGGGGGCAATCAGCCCCAGCATTTT. The whole variable domain, remainder taken from reference TRBV28 and TRBJ1-5, is DVKVTQSSRYLVKRTGEKVFLECVQDMDHENMFWYRQDPGLGLRLIYFSYDVKMKEKGDIPEGYSVSREKKERFSLILESASTNQTSMYLCASSLPGGNQPQHFGDGTRLSIL.

The chain is built from TRBV7-3 and TRBJ2-5, with 8 positions matching TRBD1. The CDR3 has 15 amino acids. Germline CDR1 reads SGHTA; CDR2 reads FQGTGA. J gave up 4 bases and V 1 base, and 5 bases lay outside the gene matches. CDR3 sequence (DNA): TGTGCCAGCAGCTTAATGACAGGGGCGGGAGAGACCCAGTACTTC. Protein: CASSLMTGAGETQYF.

The chain has TRBV18 and TRBJ2-3, with 7 bases aligning to TRBD1. Looked up from germline, CDR1 is KGHSH and CDR2 is LQKENI. The J segment lost 1 base and the V segment lost 4 bases, leaving 11 bases of the junction unmatched. CDR3 length: 17 residues. CDR3 in DNA: TGTGCCAGCTCACTCTCCTTAACAGGGGCGGGCACAGATACGCAGTATTTT. The encoded protein is CASSLSLTGAGTDTQYF.

The V and J genes are TRBV7-6 and TRBJ2-3, with 8 bases lining up with TRBD2. The CDR3 loop spans 13 amino acids. The V gene's germline CDR1 is SGHVS and CDR2 FNYEAQ. V shed 6 bases and J 5 bases; nucleotides not matched to a gene: 4. The CDR3 reads CASRKTSVDTQYF. CDR3 DNA sequence: TGTGCCAGCAGGAAGACTAGCGTAGATACGCAGTATTTT.

V gene TRBV2 combines with J gene TRBJ2-1, with D perhaps TRBD1 or TRBD2 (5 bases each). V gave up 5 bases and J gave up 8 bases, with 13 bases separating them. Germline V gene lookup returns CDR1 SNHLY and CDR2 FYNNEI. This CDR3 is 13 amino acids long. The CDR3: CASSPSGRDEQFF. CDR3 DNA sequence: TGTGCCAGCAGTCCCTCGGGGCGGGATGAGCAGTTCTTC.

The sample holds a few counts of this clone. The V call is TRBV11-3, the J call TRBJ1-1; D gene unclear. CDR1 is SGHNT, CDR2 YENEEA, per germline. The CDR3 runs to 13 residues. Between the trimmed V and J ends, which lost 3 bases and 2 bases, there was a span of 7 bases. CDR3 DNA sequence: TGTGCCAGCAGCTTCCGGATCAACACTGAAGCTTTCTTT. Its protein is CASSFRINTEAFF.

The chain employs TRBV12-5 and TRBJ1-6; D is possibly TRBD1 (5 bases). The CDR3 extends over 13 amino acids. Germline loops: CDR1 LGHNT, CDR2 FRNRAP. The V end was cut by 6 bases, the J end by 9 bases, with 12 bases between. The CDR3 loop reads CASGAGLGSPLHF. The CDR3 nucleotides read TGTGCTAGTGGAGCAGGGTTGGGTTCACCCCTCCACTTT.

The V and J genes are TRBV12-3 or TRBV12-4 and TRBJ2-1; D perhaps matches TRBD2 (6 bases). V shed 10 bases and J shed 3 bases, with 13 bases lying between them. This CDR3 has 13 residues. CDR3 protein: CAIGSGVYNEQFF. The CDR3 nucleotides read TGTGCCATCGGGTCGGGAGTCTACAATGAGCAGTTCTTC.

A note on this clone: Additional DNA sequences in this sample encode the identical CDR3. The chain has TRBV27 and TRBJ2-7, with TRBD2 as a possible D gene (6 bases). Germline CDR1 MNHEY, CDR2 SMNVEV (reference sequence). V was shortened by 6 bases and J by 0 bases, with 15 bases between the two germline ends. CDR3 length equals 15 residues. CDR3 loop: CASSFSGSSSYEQYF. The CDR3 coding sequence is TGTGCCAGCAGCTTTAGCGGATCCAGCTCCTACGAGCAGTACTTC.

Comment on this clone: The same CDR3 is also encoded by other DNA sequences in this sample. The V call is TRBV27, the J call TRBJ2-7; D not resolved. Germline V CDR1 and CDR2: MNHEY, SMNVEV (reference sequence). With 5 bases removed from V and 1 base from J, the gap between germline ends came to 3 bases. This CDR3 region has 11 residues. CDR3 sequence reads: CASSTSYEQYF. DNA of the CDR3: TGTGCCAGCAGTACGTCCTACGAGCAGTACTTC.

The chain uses TRBV6-2 or TRBV6-3 and TRBJ2-5, with D possibly being TRBD1 or TRBD2 (6 bases each). This CDR3 is 15 amino acids long. Germline assignment: CDR1 MNHEY and CDR2 SVGEGT. V lost 6 bases and J 7 bases, leaving 21 bases between the germline ends. This CDR3 is CASSLRGVEGGTQYF. The CDR3 nucleotides are TGTGCCAGCAGCCTGCGGGGTGTCGAGGGGGGGACCCAGTACTTC.

V is TRBV6-5 and J is TRBJ2-3; D gene uncertain. CDR3 length: 14 residues. The V end was cut by 8 bases, the J end by 6 bases, with 18 bases between. Germline loops: CDR1 MNHEY, CDR2 SVGAGI. In DNA form, the CDR3 reads TGTGCCAGCGCATTTACGGCGGTCCCGGATACGCAGTATTTT. Translation: CASAFTAVPDTQYF.

In DNA, the CDR3 is TGCGCCAGCAGCTTGGGCCAAGAGACCCAGTACTTC. Protein product: CASSLGQETQYF. The chain recombines TRBV5-1 with TRBJ2-5; D remains ambiguous. CDR3 length equals 12 residues. Trimming cost V 0 bases and J 1 base, with 1 base left between them. Germline lookup yields CDR1 SGHRS and CDR2 YFSETQ.